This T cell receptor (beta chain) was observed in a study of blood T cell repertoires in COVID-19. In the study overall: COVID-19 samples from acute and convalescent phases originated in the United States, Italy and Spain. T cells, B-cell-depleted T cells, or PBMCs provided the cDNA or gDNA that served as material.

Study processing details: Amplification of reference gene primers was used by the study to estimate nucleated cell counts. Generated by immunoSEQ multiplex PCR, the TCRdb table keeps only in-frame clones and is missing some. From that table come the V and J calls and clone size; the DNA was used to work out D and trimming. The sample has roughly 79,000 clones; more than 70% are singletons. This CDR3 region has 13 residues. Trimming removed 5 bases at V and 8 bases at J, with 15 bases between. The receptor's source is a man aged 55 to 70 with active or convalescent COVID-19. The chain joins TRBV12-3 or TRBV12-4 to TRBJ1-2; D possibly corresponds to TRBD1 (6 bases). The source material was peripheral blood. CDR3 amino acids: CASSHRVRNGYTF. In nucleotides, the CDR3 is TGTGCCAGCAGTCACAGGGTCAGAAACGGCTACACCTTC.